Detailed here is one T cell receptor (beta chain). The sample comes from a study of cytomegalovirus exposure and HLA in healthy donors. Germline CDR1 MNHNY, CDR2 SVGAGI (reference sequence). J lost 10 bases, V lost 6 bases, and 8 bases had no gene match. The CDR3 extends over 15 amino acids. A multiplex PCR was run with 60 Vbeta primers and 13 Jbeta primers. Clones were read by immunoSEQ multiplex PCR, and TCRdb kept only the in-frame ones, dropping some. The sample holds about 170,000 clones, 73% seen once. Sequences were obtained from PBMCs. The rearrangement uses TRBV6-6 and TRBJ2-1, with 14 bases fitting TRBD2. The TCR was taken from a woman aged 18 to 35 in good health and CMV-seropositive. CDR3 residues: CASRPGTSGGGEQFF. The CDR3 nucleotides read TGTGCCAGCAGACCTGGGACTAGCGGGGGCGGGGAGCAGTTCTTC.